The TCR beta chain under discussion was sequenced for a study of monozygotic twins with cystic fibrosis. Study information: With about 15 PCR cycles, barcoded libraries came from roughly 2.8 micrograms of fragmented DNA.

Study observations and caveats: Monozygotic CF twins shared more identical nucleotide clonotypes than unrelated patients.

As regards this clone: Its antigen is still unknown.

Repertoires were generated with immunoSEQ multiplex PCR, while TCRdb's copy carries only in-frame clones and drops some. The table records 34,000 or so clones, about 90% of them present only once. V lost 0 bases to trimming and J lost 4 bases; unmatched junction nucleotides: 6. CDR3 size: 16 residues. Germline CDR1 SGHRS, CDR2 YFSETQ. The clonotype originates from a boy younger than 10 with cystic fibrosis. Material for sequencing was blood. This rearrangement joins TRBV5-1 to TRBJ1-3; 8 positions agree with TRBD1. This chain's CDR3 is CASSLGQGLAGNTIYF. The DNA of the CDR3 is TGCGCCAGCAGCTTGGGACAGGGGTTGGCGGGAAACACCATATATTTT.